This entry describes one T cell receptor (beta chain). Its target is not known. Germline-derived CDR1 and CDR2 are DFQATT and SNEGSKA (reference sequence). CDR3 length: 20 residues. Trimming pared 2 bases from V and 2 bases from J, leaving 30 bases between. This sample was included in a study of read filtering for tumor transcriptome and immune sequencing. Notes on the study in general: Dropping single-read clonotypes raised IR-seq and RNA-seq shared-clonotype correlation.

The library was built from roughly 400 ng RNA with molecular barcoded adaptors for alpha/delta and beta/gamma chains. TCRdb itself ran the reads through MiXCR, one entry per CDR3 protein. This table has fewer than 150,000 distinct CDR3 sequences, 13% appearing once. This sequence joins TRBV20-1 and TRBJ2-5, with a possible D match to TRBD2 (6 bases). Sequences were obtained from a population of CD138-negative cells sorted from bone marrow. This receptor was taken from a donor at least 40 years old with multiple myeloma. The CDR3 spells CSARIQVHLPGGVRQETQYF. In nucleotides, the CDR3 is TGCAGTGCTAGAATACAGGTGCATCTACCCGGAGGGGTTAGACAAGAGACCCAGTACTTC.